This T cell receptor (beta chain) emerged from a study of cytomegalovirus exposure and HLA in healthy donors. With regard to this clone: The antigen is unknown.

General observations from the study: Analyzed later, most CMV-associated TCR beta chains appeared HLA-restricted. Prior analysis indicated that the majority of TCR beta V segments exhibited productivity approximately 87% or approximately 30% of the time. TCR beta V- and J-gene trimming, according to a later analysis, was linked to a missense DCLRE1C variant. Under 20,000 TCR beta sequences were associated with HLA alleles at 0.05 false discovery rate in a later analysis.

Primers for the PCR totalled 60 Vbeta and 13 Jbeta. Here immunoSEQ multiplex PCR was the method, and the copy in TCRdb shows in-frame clones only, minus some. This table holds 130,000 to 150,000 clones, approximately 80% found once. The receptor was derived from a young woman in good health and CMV-seropositive. Sequencing used PBMCs.

CDR3 sequence reads: CASSLGDRGSYTF. The CDR3 DNA reads TGCGCCAGCAGCTTGGGGGACAGGGGCAGCTACACCTTC. V gene TRBV5-1 combines with J gene TRBJ1-2; 10 bases agree with TRBD1. Germline V gives CDR1 SGHRS, CDR2 YFSETQ. Unmatched junction bases numbered 2, after V lost 0 bases and J lost 9 bases. This CDR3 is 13 amino acids long.